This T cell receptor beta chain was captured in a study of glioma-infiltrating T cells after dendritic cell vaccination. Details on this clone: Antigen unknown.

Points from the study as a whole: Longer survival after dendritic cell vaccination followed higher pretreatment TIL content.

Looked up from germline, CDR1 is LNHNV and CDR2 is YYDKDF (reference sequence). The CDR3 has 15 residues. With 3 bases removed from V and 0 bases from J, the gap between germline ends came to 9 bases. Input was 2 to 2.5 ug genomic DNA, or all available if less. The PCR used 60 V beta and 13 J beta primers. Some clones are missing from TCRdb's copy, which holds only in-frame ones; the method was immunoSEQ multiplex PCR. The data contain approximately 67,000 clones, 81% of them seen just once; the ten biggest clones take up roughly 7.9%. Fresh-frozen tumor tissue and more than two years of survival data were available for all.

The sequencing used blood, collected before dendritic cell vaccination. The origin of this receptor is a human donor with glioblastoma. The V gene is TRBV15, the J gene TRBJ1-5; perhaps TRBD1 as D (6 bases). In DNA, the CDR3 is TGTGCCACCAGCAGCGACAGGTATAGCAATCAGCCCCAGCATTTT. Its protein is CATSSDRYSNQPQHF.